The T cell receptor beta chain described here comes from a study of OX40 agonist ivuxolimab in advanced cancers. This table comes from immunoSEQ multiplex PCR, and its TCRdb copy is limited to in-frame clones, with some not included. This sample has 90,000 to 150,000 clones, with around 91% found just once. This specimen was CD4+ or CD8+ T cells sorted from blood, taken in a trial of the OX40 agonist ivuxolimab. The source is an adult with an advanced solid tumor such as melanoma, head and neck, liver or kidney cancer.

CDR3 DNA sequence: TGTGCCAGTAGACCTACCGGGGGCTTCTACAATGAGCAGTTCTTC. This translates into CASRPTGGFYNEQFF. The rearrangement uses TRBV19 and TRBJ2-1; D possibly uses TRBD1 or TRBD2 (6 bases each). V gave up 6 bases and J gave up 3 bases, with 15 bases separating them. Germline V gene lookup returns CDR1 LNHDA and CDR2 SQIVND (reference sequence). This CDR3 comprises 15 residues. The variable domain in full, with the rest retrieved from reference TRBV19 and TRBJ2-1, is DGGITQSPKYLFRKEGQNVTLSCEQNLNHDAMYWYRQDPGQGLRLIYYSQIVNDFQKGDIAEGYSVSREKKESFPLTVTSAQKNPTAFYLCASRPTGGFYNEQFFGPGTRLTVL.